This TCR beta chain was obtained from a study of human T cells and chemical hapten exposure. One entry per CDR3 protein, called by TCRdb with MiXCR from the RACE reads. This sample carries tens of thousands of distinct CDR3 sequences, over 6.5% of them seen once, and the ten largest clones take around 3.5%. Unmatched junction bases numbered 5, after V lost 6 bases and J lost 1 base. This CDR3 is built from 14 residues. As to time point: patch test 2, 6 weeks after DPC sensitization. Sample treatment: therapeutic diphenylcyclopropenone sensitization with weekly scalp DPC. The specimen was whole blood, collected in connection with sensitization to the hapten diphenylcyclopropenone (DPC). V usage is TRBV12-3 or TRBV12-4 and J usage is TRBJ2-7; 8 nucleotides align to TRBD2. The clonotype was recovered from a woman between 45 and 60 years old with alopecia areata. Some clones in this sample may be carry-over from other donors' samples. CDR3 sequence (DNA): TGTGCCAGCAGAACTAGCGGAGAATCCTACGAGCAGTACTTC. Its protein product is CASRTSGESYEQYF.